The T cell receptor beta chain under discussion was sequenced for a study of blood T cell repertoires in COVID-19. About the research overall: There were acute and convalescent COVID-19 samples, and they came from the United States, Italy and Spain.

While infection was still active, Seattle patients were enrolled and then followed longitudinally. Authors' analysis steps: Nucleated cell counts were estimated from reference gene primer amplification. The table came from immunoSEQ multiplex PCR; TCRdb's copy has only in-frame clones and leaves some out. V and J calls and clone size are given by that table; D and trimming were obtained from the DNA. This table holds 150,000 to 200,000 clones, around 81% found once. The clonotype was recovered from a woman aged 35 to 49 with COVID-19, enrolled during active disease. Sequenced material: peripheral blood.

CDR3 residues: CASSIRDRETGELFF. The CDR3, as DNA: TGTGCCAGTAGTATCAGGGACAGGGAAACCGGGGAGCTGTTTTTT. The genes are TRBV19 and TRBJ2-2; 9 nucleotides agree with TRBD1. The CDR3 contains 15 residues. Trimming cost V 3 bases and J 5 bases; bases outside gene matches: 4. The germline V gene encodes CDR1 LNHDA and CDR2 SQIVND (reference sequence).